This T cell receptor beta chain is from a study of blood T cell repertoires in COVID-19. Across the whole study: Some COVID-19 samples were acute and others convalescent; all came from the United States, Italy and Spain. The analysed material was cDNA or gDNA that came from T cells, B-cell-depleted T cells, or PBMCs.

Methods used by the authors: Amplification of reference gene primers was used by the study to estimate nucleated cell counts. The table came from immunoSEQ multiplex PCR; TCRdb's copy has only in-frame clones and leaves some out. The V and J calls and clone size are taken from that table; D and trimming were inferred from the DNA. This table has fewer than 55,000 clones, roughly 84% appearing once. Germline CDR1 is SGHTA and CDR2 is FQGNSA. Unmatched junction bases numbered 9, after V lost 4 bases and J lost 1 base. CDR3 length: 16 residues. The TCR originated in a man aged 50-59 years with acute or convalescent COVID-19. Sequenced material: peripheral blood. The gene calls are TRBV7-2 and TRBJ1-1, with 7 bases matching TRBD1. CDR3 nucleotides: TGTGCCAGCAGCTCCCGCAGGGGGATGGGGAACACTGAAGCTTTCTTT. Protein sequence: CASSSRRGMGNTEAFF.